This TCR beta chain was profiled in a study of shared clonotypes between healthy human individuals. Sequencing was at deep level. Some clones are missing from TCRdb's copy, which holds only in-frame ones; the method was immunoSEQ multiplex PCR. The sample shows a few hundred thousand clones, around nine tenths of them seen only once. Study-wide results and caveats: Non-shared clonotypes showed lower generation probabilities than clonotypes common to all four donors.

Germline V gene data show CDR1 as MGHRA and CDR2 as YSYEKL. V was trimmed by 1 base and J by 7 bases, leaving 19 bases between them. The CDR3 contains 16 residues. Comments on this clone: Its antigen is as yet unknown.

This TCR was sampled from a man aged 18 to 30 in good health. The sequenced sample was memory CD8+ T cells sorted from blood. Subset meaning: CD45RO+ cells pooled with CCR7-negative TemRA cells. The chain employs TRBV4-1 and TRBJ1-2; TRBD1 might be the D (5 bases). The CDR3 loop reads CASSQGLNGGVVGYTF. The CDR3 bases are TGCGCCAGCAGCCAAGGACTAAACGGGGGGGTAGTTGGCTACACCTTC.